The 16 T cell receptor beta chains given below trace back to one sample, sequenced in a study of cytomegalovirus exposure and HLA in healthy donors. 60 Vbeta and 13 Jbeta primers were used in PCR. Profiling relied on immunoSEQ multiplex PCR, and the TCRdb table lists in-frame clones only, not all of them. In the table there are fewer than 200,000 clones, about 77% of which are singletons. Sequencing was done on a sample of PBMCs. The receptors come from a female donor in good health and CMV-seronegative.

This chain uses TRBV27 with TRBJ2-5; 7 bases are shared with TRBD1. Looked up from germline, CDR1 is MNHEY and CDR2 is SMNVEV (reference sequence). CDR3 size: 15 residues. After removal of 5 bases from V and 1 base from J, the junction contained 7 bases not matched to a gene. CDR3 in amino acids: CASSRPRGFQETQYF. CDR3 DNA sequence: TGTGCCAGCAGTAGACCCAGGGGGTTCCAAGAGACCCAGTACTTC.

This rearrangement joins TRBV2 to TRBJ1-3; no clear D gene. The germline CDR1 and CDR2 sequences are SNHLY and FYNNEI. CDR3 length equals 14 residues. The ends were cut back, 7 bases at V and 0 bases at J, with 10 bases in the middle. CDR3 nucleotides: TGTGCCAGCACGAGAGAGAGCTCTGGAAACACCATATATTTT. Protein: CASTRESSGNTIYF.

The chain is built from TRBV7-9 and TRBJ2-1, with D possibly matching TRBD1 (5 bases). The germline V gene has CDR1 SEHNR and CDR2 FQNEAQ (reference sequence). Trimming stripped 1 base from V and 7 bases from J, with 14 bases between. This CDR3 has 15 residues. The CDR3 DNA is TGTGCCAGCAGCTTAGAGGGGCCCCGAGGTAATGAGCAGTTCTTC. Protein sequence: CASSLEGPRGNEQFF.

The chain couples TRBV5-1 to TRBJ2-7, with TRBD1 matching over 10 bases. The ends lost 6 bases at V and 4 bases at J; junction bases unmatched: 7. Germline loops: CDR1 SGHRS, CDR2 YFSETQ. CDR3 size: 14 residues. The CDR3 nucleotides are TGCGCCAGCACCCGAGGGACAGGGGCTTACGAGCAGTACTTC. Translated: CASTRGTGAYEQYF.

The V gene is TRBV5-6, the J gene TRBJ2-5; D gene unclear. Trimming shortened V by 1 base and J by 5 bases, and 3 bases separated the two germline ends. This CDR3 region has 11 residues. CDR1 is SGHDT and CDR2 is YYEEEE in the germline V gene. The CDR3 coding sequence is TGTGCCAGCAGCTTGTCGGAGACCCAGTACTTC. It codes for CASSLSETQYF.

The chain combines TRBV13 with TRBJ2-1; weak D call: TRBD2 (5 bases). The CDR3 runs to 15 residues. Trimming cost V 2 bases and J 6 bases, with 14 bases left between them. Per germline, CDR1 PRHDT and CDR2 FYEKMQ (reference sequence). CDR3 amino acids: CASSLLPGSGNEQFF. DNA of the CDR3: TGTGCCAGCAGCTTATTGCCGGGATCGGGCAATGAGCAGTTCTTC.

V is TRBV27 and J is TRBJ1-2; TRBD1 aligns across 8 bases. This CDR3 region has 15 residues. Germline-derived CDR1 and CDR2 are MNHEY and SMNVEV (reference sequence). V dropped 5 bases and J dropped 3; count of bases not matched to a gene: 8. As DNA, the CDR3 is TGTGCCAGCAGTCCCAGGACAGGGTGGCACTATGGCTACACCTTC. Translated, it gives CASSPRTGWHYGYTF.

The chain couples TRBV7-2 to TRBJ1-2, with 7 bases lining up with TRBD1. After removal of 5 bases from V and 4 bases from J, the junction contained 4 bases not matched to a gene. The CDR3 is 13 amino acids. Germline V gives CDR1 SGHTA, CDR2 FQGNSA. The CDR3 loop reads CASSGGQTYGYTF. For the CDR3, the DNA is TGTGCCAGCAGCGGGGGACAGACCTATGGCTACACCTTC.

Concerning this clone itself: A junction end diverges from the germline sequence, so it may reflect a read error. The rearrangement uses TRBV7-2 and TRBJ2-3; no firm D call. In germline, CDR1 is SGHTA, CDR2 FQGNSA. The CDR3 is 11 residues long. CDR3 DNA sequence: TGTGCCAGCAGCAACACATATACGCAGTATTTT. This sequence encodes CASSNTYTQYF.

The chain has TRBV10-3 and TRBJ2-2, with TRBD1 matching 8 bases. The CDR3 spans 15 residues. Trimming removed 6 bases from V and 1 base from J; junction bases left unmatched: 4. The germline V gene has CDR1 ENHRY and CDR2 SYGVKD. The CDR3 loop is CAIRAGTGNTGELFF. CDR3 sequence (DNA): TGTGCCATCAGAGCCGGGACAGGGAACACCGGGGAGCTGTTTTTT.

The gene calls are TRBV23-1 and TRBJ2-3; 10 bases match TRBD1. Being an ORF, TRBV23-1 has a function that is uncertain. V dropped 2 bases and J dropped 13; count of bases not matched to a gene: 6. The CDR3 totals 13 residues. The CDR3 here is CASSQPGTGVEYF. The CDR3 DNA is TGCGCCAGCAGTCAACCCGGGACAGGGGTCGAGTATTTT.

Comment on this clone: One end of the junction does not line up with germline, which may come from a read error. V and J are TRBV5-5 and TRBJ1-5; TRBD1 might be the D (5 bases). Germline CDR1 SGHKS, CDR2 YYEKEE (reference sequence). CDR3 length equals 13 residues. CDR3 in amino acids: CVSSPAGEQPQHF. CDR3 sequence (DNA): TGTGTCAGCAGCCCCGCGGGGGAACAGCCCCAGCATTTT.

The rearrangement links TRBV11-2 to TRBJ2-2, with D tentatively TRBD1 (5 bases). The CDR3 totals 13 residues. The V end was cut by 8 bases, the J end by 5 bases, with 12 bases between. The germline V gene has CDR1 SGHAT and CDR2 FQNNGV. The CDR3 loop is CASLGRQTGELFF. The DNA of the CDR3 is TGTGCCAGCTTAGGCAGACAGACCGGGGAGCTGTTTTTT.

V is TRBV19 and J is TRBJ1-6; a weak D match, TRBD1 (5 bases). This CDR3 has 14 residues. Germline CDR1 reads LNHDA; CDR2 reads SQIVND (reference sequence). Trimming shortened V by 3 bases and J by 8 bases, and 11 bases separated the two germline ends. The CDR3 loop reads CASSIQGGYSPLHF. In DNA, the CDR3 is TGTGCCAGTAGTATTCAGGGAGGTTATTCACCCCTCCACTTT. Full variable domain (missing parts from reference TRBV19 and TRBJ1-6): DGGITQSPKYLFRKEGQNVTLSCEQNLNHDAMYWYRQDPGQGLRLIYYSQIVNDFQKGDIAEGYSVSREKKESFPLTVTSAQKNPTAFYLCASSIQGGYSPLHFGNGTRLTVT.

This clone was detected a few times. The rearrangement links TRBV7-3 to TRBJ2-7; TRBD2 matches at 9 bases. Trimming removed 5 bases from V and 4 bases from J; junction bases left unmatched: 9. This CDR3 is built from 15 residues. CDR1 SGHTA and CDR2 FQGTGA come from the germline V gene. CDR3 amino acids: CASSRTSAPEYEQYF. DNA of the CDR3: TGTGCCAGCAGCCGGACTAGCGCTCCTGAATACGAGCAGTACTTC.

The V and J genes are TRBV27 and TRBJ2-6; 7 bases align to TRBD1. V gave up 2 bases and J gave up 1 base; unmatched junction bases: 5. Germline-derived CDR1 and CDR2 are MNHEY and SMNVEV (reference sequence). The CDR3 consists of 17 residues. The chain's CDR3 is CASSLGTAFSGANVLTF. CDR3 sequence (DNA): TGTGCCAGCAGTTTAGGGACAGCTTTTTCTGGGGCCAACGTCCTGACTTTC. The full variable domain, completed using reference TRBV27 and TRBJ2-6, is EAQVTQNPRYLITVTGKKLTVTCSQNMNHEYMSWYRQDPGLGLRQIYYSMNVEVTDKGDVPEGYKVSRKEKRNFPLILESPSPNQTSLYFCASSLGTAFSGANVLTFGAGSRLTVL.